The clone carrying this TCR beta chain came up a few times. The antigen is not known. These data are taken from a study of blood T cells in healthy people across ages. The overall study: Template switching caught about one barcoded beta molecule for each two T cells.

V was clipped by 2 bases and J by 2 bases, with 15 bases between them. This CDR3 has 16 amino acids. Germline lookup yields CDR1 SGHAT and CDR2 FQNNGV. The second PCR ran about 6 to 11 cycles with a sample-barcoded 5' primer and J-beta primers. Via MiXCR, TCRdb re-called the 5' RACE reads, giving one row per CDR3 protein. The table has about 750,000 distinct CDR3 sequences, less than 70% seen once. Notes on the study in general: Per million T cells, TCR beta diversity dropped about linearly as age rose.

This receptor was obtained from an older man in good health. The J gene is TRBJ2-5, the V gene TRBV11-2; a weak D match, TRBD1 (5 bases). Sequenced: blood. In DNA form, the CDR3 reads TGTGCCAGCAGCTTATCCGGCAGGGTCAAGCAAGAGACCCAGTACTTC. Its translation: CASSLSGRVKQETQYF.